A selection of T cell receptor beta chains follows, all from one sample in a study of blood T cell repertoires in COVID-19. The repertoire was sequenced with immunoSEQ multiplex PCR; TCRdb's copy has only in-frame clones and lacks some. In the table there are around 72,000 clones, about 80% of which are singletons. Sequencing was carried out using peripheral blood. These receptor sequences come from a human donor in a cohort sampled during active COVID-19. Each CDR3 is given with its conserved first and last residue.

J gene | V gene | CDR3 protein
TRBJ2-6 | TRBV3-1/TRBV3-2 | CASSQDSSGANVLTF
TRBJ2-7 | TRBV5-1 | CASSSMDTSYEQYF
TRBJ2-6 | TRBV5-1 | CASSRTGDDSGANVLTF
TRBJ2-7 | TRBV3-1/TRBV3-2 | CASSQGLAGEQYF
TRBJ2-3 | TRBV24-1 | CATSATGVRDTQYF
TRBJ2-7 | TRBV13 | CASSSQGLHEQYF
TRBJ2-5 | TRBV5-1 | CASSAGHQQETQYF
TRBJ2-5 | TRBV6-2/TRBV6-3 | CASSYGGGETQYF
TRBJ1-5 | TRBV9 | CASSSSGARNQPQHF
TRBJ2-1 | TRBV13 | CASSLLSLRLGYNEQFF
TRBJ1-5 | TRBV27 | CASRARWTELHQPQHF
TRBJ2-5 | TRBV7-9 | CASSFGTAQETQYF
TRBJ2-7 | TRBV30 | CAWKKRTGSDEQYF
TRBJ2-1 | TRBV25-1 | CASSRWGRDNEQFF
TRBJ1-5 | TRBV18 | CASSQDRGLGGNQPQHF
TRBJ2-1 | TRBV3-1/TRBV3-2 | CASSRDFSSYNEQFF
TRBJ1-5 | TRBV29-1 | CSVAQGTSNQPQHF
TRBJ1-2 | TRBV10-2 | CASMNLGLRNGYTF
TRBJ2-7 | TRBV6-2/TRBV6-3 | CASSYSRWGDEQYF
TRBJ2-1 | TRBV7-9 | CASSLAPGVVNEQFF
TRBJ1-2 | TRBV5-1 | CASSLARQGADGYTF
TRBJ1-5 | TRBV5-5 | CASSDTRAYNQPQHF
TRBJ1-5 | TRBV10-2 | CASSATGDQPQHF
TRBJ2-6 | TRBV18 | CASSPRIASGANVLTF
TRBJ2-7 | TRBV6-1 | CASSEAPDRDYPLHF
TRBJ2-2 | TRBV3-1/TRBV3-2 | CASSQRLALTGELFF
TRBJ1-1 | TRBV7-2 | CASSLARNTEAFF
TRBJ1-3 | TRBV5-6 | CASSLGRAENTIYF
TRBJ1-3 | TRBV7-8 | CASSLGAPFLSGNTIYF
TRBJ1-5 | TRBV6-5 | CASSSEGSNQPQHF
TRBJ2-5 | TRBV27 | CASSFAGGVSRGTQYF
TRBJ1-3 | TRBV7-2 | CASSLGGASGNTIYF
TRBJ1-2 | TRBV2 | CASSHRAGGYTF
TRBJ2-7 | TRBV7-2 | CASRRSGADYEQYF
TRBJ1-6 | TRBV3-1/TRBV3-2 | CASRGRQGLSPLHF
TRBJ2-7 | TRBV4-1 | CASSQGAGSYEQYF
TRBJ1-6 | TRBV6-5 | CASSYSPPRAGSPLHF